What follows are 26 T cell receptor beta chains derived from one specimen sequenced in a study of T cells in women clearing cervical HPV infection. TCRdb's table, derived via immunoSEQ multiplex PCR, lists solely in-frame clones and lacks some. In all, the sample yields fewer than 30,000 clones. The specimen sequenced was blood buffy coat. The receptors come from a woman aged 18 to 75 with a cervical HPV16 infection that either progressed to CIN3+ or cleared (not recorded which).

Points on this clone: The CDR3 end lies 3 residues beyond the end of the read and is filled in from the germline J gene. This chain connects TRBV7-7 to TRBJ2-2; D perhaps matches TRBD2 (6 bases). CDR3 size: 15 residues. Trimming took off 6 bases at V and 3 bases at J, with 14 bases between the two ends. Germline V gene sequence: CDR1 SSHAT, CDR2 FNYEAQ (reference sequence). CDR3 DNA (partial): TGTGCCAGCAGAGAGAATAGCGGATACACCGGGGAG. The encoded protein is CASRENSGYTGE. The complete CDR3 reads CASRENSGYTGELFF.

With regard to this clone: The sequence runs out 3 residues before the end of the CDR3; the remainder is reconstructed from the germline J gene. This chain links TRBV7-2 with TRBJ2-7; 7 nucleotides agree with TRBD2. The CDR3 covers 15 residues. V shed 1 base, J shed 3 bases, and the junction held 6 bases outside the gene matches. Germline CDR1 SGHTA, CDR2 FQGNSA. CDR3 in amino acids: CASSLVWLADYEQYF. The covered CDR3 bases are TGTGCCAGCAGCTTAGTATGGCTAGCGGACTACGAG.

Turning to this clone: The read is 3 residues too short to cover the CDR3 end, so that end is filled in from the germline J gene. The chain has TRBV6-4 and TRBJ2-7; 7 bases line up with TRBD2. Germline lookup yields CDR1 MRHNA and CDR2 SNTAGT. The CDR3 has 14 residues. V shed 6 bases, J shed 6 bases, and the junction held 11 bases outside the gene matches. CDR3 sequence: CASRSSAGSFEQYF. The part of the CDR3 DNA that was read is TGTGCCAGCAGATCCTCAGCGGGATCGTTCGAG.

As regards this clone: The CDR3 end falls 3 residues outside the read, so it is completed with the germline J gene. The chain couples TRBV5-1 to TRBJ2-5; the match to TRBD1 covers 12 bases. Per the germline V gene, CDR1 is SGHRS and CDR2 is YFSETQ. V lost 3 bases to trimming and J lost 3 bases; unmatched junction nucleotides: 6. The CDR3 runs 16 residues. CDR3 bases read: TGCGCCAGCAGCTCGGGGACAGGGGGCTGGGAAGAGACC. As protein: CASSSGTGGWEET. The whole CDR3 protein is CASSSGTGGWEETQYF. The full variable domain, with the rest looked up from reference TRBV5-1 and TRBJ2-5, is KAGVTQTPRYLIKTRGQQVTLSCSPISGHRSVSWYQQTPGQGLQFLFEYFSETQRNKGNFPGRFSGRQFSNSRSEMNVSTLELGDSALYLCASSSGTGGWEETQYFGPGTRLLVL.

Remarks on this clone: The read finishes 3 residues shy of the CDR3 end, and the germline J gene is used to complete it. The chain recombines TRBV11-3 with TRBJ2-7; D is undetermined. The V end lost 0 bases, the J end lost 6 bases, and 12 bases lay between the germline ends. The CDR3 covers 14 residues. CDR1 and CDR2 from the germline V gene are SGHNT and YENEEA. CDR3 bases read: TGTGCCAGCAGCTTAGATCTCGGCGGCTCCGAG. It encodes CASSLDLGGSE. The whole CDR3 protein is CASSLDLGGSEQYF.

The sequenced CDR3 bases are TGCAGTGCTAGAGATCGGGACTCGGGCCAATCCTACGAG. It specifies CSARDRDSGQSYE. The complete CDR3 sequence is CSARDRDSGQSYEQYF. The chain couples TRBV20-1 to TRBJ2-7; D may be TRBD2 (6 bases). The read falls 3 residues short of the CDR3 end, and the missing part is taken from the germline J gene. Trimming shortened V by 0 bases and J by 1 base, and 16 bases separated the two germline ends. Germline CDR1 and CDR2: DFQATT and SNEGSKA (reference sequence). The CDR3 is 16 amino acids.

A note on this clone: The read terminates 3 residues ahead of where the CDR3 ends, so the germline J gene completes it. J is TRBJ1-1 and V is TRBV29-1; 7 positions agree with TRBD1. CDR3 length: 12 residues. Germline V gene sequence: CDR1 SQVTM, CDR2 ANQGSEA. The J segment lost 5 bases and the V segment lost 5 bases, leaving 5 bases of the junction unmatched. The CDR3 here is CSVFSGGTEAFF. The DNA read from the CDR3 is TGCAGCGTTTTTTCAGGGGGGACTGAA.

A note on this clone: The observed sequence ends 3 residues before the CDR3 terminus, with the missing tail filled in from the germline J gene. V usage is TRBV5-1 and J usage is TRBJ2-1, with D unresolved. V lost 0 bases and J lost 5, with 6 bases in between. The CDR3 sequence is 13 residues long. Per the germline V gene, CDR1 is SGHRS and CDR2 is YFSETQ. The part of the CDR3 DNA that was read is TGCGCCAGCAGCTTGGACAGAAACAATGAG. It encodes CASSLDRNNE. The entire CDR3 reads CASSLDRNNEQFF.

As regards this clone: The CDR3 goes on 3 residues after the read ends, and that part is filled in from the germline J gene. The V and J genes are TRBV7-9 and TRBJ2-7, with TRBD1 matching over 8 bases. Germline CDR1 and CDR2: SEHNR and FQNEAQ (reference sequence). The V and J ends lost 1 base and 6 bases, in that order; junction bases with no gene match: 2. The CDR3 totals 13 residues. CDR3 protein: CASSLGTGSEQYF. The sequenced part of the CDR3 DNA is TGTGCCAGCAGCTTAGGGACAGGGTCCGAG. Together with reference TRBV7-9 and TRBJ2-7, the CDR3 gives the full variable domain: DTGVSQNPRHKITKRGQNVTFRCDPISEHNRLYWYRQTLGQGPEFLTYFQNEAQLEKSRLLSDRFSAERPKGSFSTLEIQRTEQGDSAMYLCASSLGTGSEQYFGPGTRLTVT.

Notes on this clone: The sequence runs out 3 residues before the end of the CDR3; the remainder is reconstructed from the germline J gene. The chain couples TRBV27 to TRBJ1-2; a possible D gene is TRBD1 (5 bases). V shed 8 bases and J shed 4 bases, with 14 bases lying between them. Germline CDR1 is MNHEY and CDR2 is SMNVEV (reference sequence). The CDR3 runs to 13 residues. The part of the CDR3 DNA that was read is TGTGCCAGCCGCACGGCAGGGAGCTATGGC. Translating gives CASRTAGSYG. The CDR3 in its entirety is CASRTAGSYGYTF.

CDR3 residues: CASSLGQGANEQFF. Incomplete CDR3 DNA: TGCGCCAGCAGCTTGGGTCAGGGGGCGAATGAG. The J gene is TRBJ2-1, the V gene TRBV5-1, with TRBD1 matching over 8 bases. The CDR3 end is not reached by the read, which stops 3 residues before it; the germline J gene fills it in. With V trimmed by 0 bases and J by 7 bases, 3 bases remained unmatched. The CDR3 extends over 14 amino acids. CDR1 SGHRS and CDR2 YFSETQ come from the germline V gene.

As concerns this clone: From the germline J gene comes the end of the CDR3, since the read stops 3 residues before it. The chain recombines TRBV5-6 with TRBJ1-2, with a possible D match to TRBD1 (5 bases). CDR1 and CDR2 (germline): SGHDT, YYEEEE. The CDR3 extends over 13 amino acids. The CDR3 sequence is CASSWWGVGGYTF. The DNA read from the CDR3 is TGTGCCAGCAGCTGGTGGGGGGTAGGAGGC.

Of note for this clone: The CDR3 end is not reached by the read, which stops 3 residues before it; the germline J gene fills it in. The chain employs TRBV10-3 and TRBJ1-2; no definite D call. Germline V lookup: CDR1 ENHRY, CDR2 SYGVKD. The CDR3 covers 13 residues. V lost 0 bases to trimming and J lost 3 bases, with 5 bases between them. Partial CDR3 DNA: TGTGCCATCAGTGAGTCGCAGGACTATGGC. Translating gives CAISESQDYG. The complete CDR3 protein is CAISESQDYGYTF.

CDR3 DNA (partial): TGTGCCAGTAGTACCCTAGGGGCTGCTGGAGACGAG. Protein product: CASSTLGAAGDE. The whole CDR3 protein reads CASSTLGAAGDEQYF. This chain joins TRBV19 and TRBJ2-7, with a tentative D call TRBD1 (5 bases). The read falls 3 residues short of the CDR3 end, and the missing part is taken from the germline J gene. Germline-derived CDR1 and CDR2 are LNHDA and SQIVND (reference sequence). V was cut by 4 bases and J by 5 bases, with 18 bases left in between. The CDR3 consists of 15 residues. The full variable domain, with the rest looked up from reference TRBV19 and TRBJ2-7, is DGGITQSPKYLFRKEGQNVTLSCEQNLNHDAMYWYRQDPGQGLRLIYYSQIVNDFQKGDIAEGYSVSREKKESFPLTVTSAQKNPTAFYLCASSTLGAAGDEQYFGPGTRLTVT.

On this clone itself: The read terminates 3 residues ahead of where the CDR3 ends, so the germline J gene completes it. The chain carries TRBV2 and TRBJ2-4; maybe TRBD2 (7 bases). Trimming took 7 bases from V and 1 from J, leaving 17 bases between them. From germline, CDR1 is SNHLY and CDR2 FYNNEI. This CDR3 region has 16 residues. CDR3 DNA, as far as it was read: TGTGCCAGCAACCCCGGCGGGGGCCTGGCCAAAAACATT. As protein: CASNPGGGLAKNI. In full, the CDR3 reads CASNPGGGLAKNIQYF.

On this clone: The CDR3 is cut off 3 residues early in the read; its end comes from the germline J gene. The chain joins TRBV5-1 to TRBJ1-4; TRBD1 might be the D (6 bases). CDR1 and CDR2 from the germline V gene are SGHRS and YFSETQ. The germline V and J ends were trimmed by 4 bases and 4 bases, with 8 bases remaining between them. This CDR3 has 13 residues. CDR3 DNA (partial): TGCGCCAGCAGCCGAGGGGGTAATGAAAAA. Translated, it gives CASSRGGNEK. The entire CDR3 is CASSRGGNEKLFF.

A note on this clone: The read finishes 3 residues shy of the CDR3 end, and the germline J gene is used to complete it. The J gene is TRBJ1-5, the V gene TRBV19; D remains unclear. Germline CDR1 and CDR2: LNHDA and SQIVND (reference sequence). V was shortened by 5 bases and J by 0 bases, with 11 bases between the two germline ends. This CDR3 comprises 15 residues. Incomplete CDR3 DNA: TGTGCCAGTAGTGGCTTAGGACTTAGCAATCAGCCC. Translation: CASSGLGLSNQP. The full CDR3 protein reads CASSGLGLSNQPQHF. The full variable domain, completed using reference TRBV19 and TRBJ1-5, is DGGITQSPKYLFRKEGQNVTLSCEQNLNHDAMYWYRQDPGQGLRLIYYSQIVNDFQKGDIAEGYSVSREKKESFPLTVTSAQKNPTAFYLCASSGLGLSNQPQHFGDGTRLSIL.

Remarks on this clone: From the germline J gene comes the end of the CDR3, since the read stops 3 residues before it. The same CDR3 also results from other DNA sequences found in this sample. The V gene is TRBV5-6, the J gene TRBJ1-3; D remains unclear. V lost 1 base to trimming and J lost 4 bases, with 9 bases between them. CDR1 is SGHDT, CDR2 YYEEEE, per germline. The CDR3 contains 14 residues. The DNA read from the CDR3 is TGTGCCAGCAGCTTGTTACCAGGAGGAAACACC. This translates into CASSLLPGGNT. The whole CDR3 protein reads CASSLLPGGNTIYF. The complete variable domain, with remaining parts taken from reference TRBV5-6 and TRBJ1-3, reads DAGVTQSPTHLIKTRGQQVTLRCSPKSGHDTVSWYQQALGQGPQFIFQYYEEEERQRGNFPDRFSGHQFPNYSSELNVNALLLGDSALYLCASSLLPGGNTIYFGEGSWLTVV.

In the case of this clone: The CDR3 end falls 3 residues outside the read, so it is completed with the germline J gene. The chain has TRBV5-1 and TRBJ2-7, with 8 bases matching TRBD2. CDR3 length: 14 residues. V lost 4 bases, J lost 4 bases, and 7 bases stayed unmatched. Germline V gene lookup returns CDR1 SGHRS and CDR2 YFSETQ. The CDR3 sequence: CASSLGLAVYEQYF. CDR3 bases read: TGCGCCAGCAGCCTAGGACTAGCAGTTTACGAG.

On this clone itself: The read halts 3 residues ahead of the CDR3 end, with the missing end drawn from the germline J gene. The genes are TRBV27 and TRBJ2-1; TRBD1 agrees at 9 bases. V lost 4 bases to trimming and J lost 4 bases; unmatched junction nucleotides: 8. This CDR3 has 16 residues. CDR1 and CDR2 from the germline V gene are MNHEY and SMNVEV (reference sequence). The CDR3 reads CASSSQTGGGYNEQFF. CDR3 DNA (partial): TGTGCCAGCAGTTCCCAAACAGGGGGCGGTTACAATGAG.

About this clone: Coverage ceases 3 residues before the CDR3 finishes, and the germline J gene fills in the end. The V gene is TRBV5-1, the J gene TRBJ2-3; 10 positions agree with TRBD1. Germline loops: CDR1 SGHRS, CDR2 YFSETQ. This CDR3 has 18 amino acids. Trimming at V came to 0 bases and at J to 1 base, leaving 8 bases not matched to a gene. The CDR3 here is CASSLVLTGQGRTDTQYF. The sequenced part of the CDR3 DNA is TGCGCCAGCAGCTTGGTTTTGACGGGACAGGGGCGCACAGATACG.

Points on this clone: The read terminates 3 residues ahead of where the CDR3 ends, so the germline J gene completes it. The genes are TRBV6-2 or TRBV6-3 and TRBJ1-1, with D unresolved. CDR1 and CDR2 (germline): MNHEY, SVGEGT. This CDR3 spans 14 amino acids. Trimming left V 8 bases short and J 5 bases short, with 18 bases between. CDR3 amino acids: CASRGILFETEAFF. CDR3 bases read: TGTGCCAGCCGCGGAATTCTCTTCGAGACTGAA.

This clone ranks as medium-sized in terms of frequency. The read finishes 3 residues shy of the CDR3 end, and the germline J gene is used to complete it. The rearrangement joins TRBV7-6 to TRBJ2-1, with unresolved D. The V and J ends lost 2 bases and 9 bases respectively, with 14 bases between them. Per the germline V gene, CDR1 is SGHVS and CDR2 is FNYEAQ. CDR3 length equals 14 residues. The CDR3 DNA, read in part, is TGTGCCAGCAGCTTAATAGCCAGTCGCTCTGAG. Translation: CASSLIASRSE. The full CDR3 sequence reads CASSLIASRSEQFF.

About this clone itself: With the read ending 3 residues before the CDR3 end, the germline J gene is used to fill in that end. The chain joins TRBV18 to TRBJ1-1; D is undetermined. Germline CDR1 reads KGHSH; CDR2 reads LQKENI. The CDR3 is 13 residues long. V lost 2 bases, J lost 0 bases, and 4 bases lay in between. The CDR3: CASSPEVNTEAFF. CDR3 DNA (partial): TGTGCCAGCTCACCAGAGGTGAACACTGAA.

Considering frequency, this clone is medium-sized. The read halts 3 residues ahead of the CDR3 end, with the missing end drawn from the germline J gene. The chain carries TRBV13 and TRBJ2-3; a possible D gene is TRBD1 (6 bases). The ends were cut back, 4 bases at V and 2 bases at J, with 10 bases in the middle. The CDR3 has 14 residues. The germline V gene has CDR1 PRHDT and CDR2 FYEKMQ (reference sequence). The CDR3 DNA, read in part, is TGTGCCAGCAGCTCCCGGGACATCACAGATACG. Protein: CASSSRDITDT. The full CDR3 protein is CASSSRDITDTQYF.

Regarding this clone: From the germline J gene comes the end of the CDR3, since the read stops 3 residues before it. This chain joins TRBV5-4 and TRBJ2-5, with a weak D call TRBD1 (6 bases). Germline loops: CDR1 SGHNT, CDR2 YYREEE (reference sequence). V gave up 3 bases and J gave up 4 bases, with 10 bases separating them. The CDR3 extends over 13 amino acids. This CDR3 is CASSSHRVETQYF. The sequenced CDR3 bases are TGTGCCAGCAGCTCGCACAGGGTAGAGACC.